These T cell receptor beta chains were read from a single sample in a study of siplizumab effects on memory and regulatory T cells. Measured with immunoSEQ multiplex PCR; TCRdb has only the in-frame clones, and not every one. The sample has some 100,000 clones; approximately 90% are singletons. Sample: Tregs sorted from blood. The source is a human donor in good health. CDR3s include the opening cysteine and the closing phenylalanine or tryptophan. The D gene is left open where the match is weak. Part of the rows lack a size; the others show once, few, many or a class for expanded clones.

clone_size	v_call	j_call	d_call	cdr3_nt	cdr3_aa
-	TRBV27	TRBJ2-3	-	TGTGCCAGCAGTTTATGGCCAAGTGATCGAGATACGCAGTATTTT	CASSLWPSDRDTQYF
-	TRBV28	TRBJ2-7	-	TGTGCCAGCAGTTTTCGGTTACGGCACTTGCCTAGCTCCTACGAGCAGTACTTC	CASSFRLRHLPSSYEQYF
-	TRBV9	TRBJ1-3	-	TGTGCCAGCAGCGTAGTTCCCACACGGACTGGAAACACCATATATTTT	CASSVVPTRTGNTIYF
once	TRBV7-3	TRBJ2-3	TRBD1	TGTGCCAGCAGCCCCTACAGGGGCTGGACAGATACGCAGTATTTT	CASSPYRGWTDTQYF
-	TRBV10-1	TRBJ2-5	TRBD2	TGCGCCAGCAGTCCGGGACTAGCGGGCCAAGAGACCCAGTACTTC	CASSPGLAGQETQYF
-	TRBV5-8	TRBJ2-3	TRBD2	TGTGCCAGCAGCATCGGGACTAGCGGATACACAGATACGCAGTATTTT	CASSIGTSGYTDTQYF
once	TRBV19	TRBJ2-3	-	TGTGCCAGTAGTAGACGGGCAAAGAGAACAGATACGCAGTATTTT	CASSRRAKRTDTQYF
-	TRBV5-1	TRBJ2-1	TRBD1	TGCGCCAGCAGCTTAGGAGGACAGGATAACAATGAGCAGTTCTTC	CASSLGGQDNNEQFF
-	TRBV5-1	TRBJ2-1	-	TGCGCCAGCGAACCACTAGGGTCTTACAATGAGCAGTTCTTC	CASEPLGSYNEQFF
-	TRBV19	TRBJ2-2	-	TGTGCCAGTGGGGCTGGACGGTTTTACACCGGGGAGCTGTTTTTT	CASGAGRFYTGELFF